The 10 T cell receptor beta chains below all came from one sample that was sequenced in a study of shared clonotypes between healthy human individuals. Profiling relied on immunoSEQ multiplex PCR, and the TCRdb table lists in-frame clones only, not all of them. Among around 2,000,000 clones listed, about 95% were seen once. As defined, naive CD8 cells were CD45RO-negative and positively selected for CCR7, with terminally differentiated effector memory CD45RA+ cells excluded. Sequenced material: naive CD8+ T cells sorted from blood. Receptor source: a man aged 18-30 years in good health.

The rearrangement uses TRBV4-2 and TRBJ2-3, with D tentatively TRBD2 (5 bases). Germline loops: CDR1 LGHNA, CDR2 YNFKEQ. The CDR3 is 17 residues long. Trimming took 0 bases from V and 6 from J, leaving 19 bases between them. The DNA of the CDR3 is TGTGCCAGCAGCCAAGATTCCGCGGGCGGGCTTGGGGATACGCAGTATTTT. It translates to CASSQDSAGGLGDTQYF.

The genes are TRBV9 and TRBJ2-2; D gene uncertain. V gave up 0 bases and J gave up 7 bases, with 10 bases separating them. Per germline, CDR1 SGDLS and CDR2 YYNGEE. The CDR3 is 14 amino acids. CDR3 in DNA: TGTGCCAGCAGCGTAGCGGATTTTGGCGGGGAGCTGTTTTTT. Its protein product is CASSVADFGGELFF.

V and J are TRBV7-9 and TRBJ2-1; 7 bases fit TRBD2. The CDR3 covers 16 residues. In germline, CDR1 is SEHNR, CDR2 FQNEAQ (reference sequence). Germline trimming cut 7 bases from V and 4 bases from J; bases unmatched to any gene: 13. In DNA form, the CDR3 reads TGTGCCAGCACTCCCTGGGCGGGAGTGGGGTACAATGAGCAGTTCTTC. Translating it yields CASTPWAGVGYNEQFF.

This rearrangement joins TRBV27 to TRBJ2-5; D assignment may be TRBD1 or TRBD2 (7 bases each). Germline V gene sequence: CDR1 MNHEY, CDR2 SMNVEV (reference sequence). The CDR3 length is 18 residues. Trimming took off 0 bases at V and 4 bases at J, with 21 bases between the two ends. The CDR3 sequence is CASSLSGGGYGTRETQYF. Written as DNA, the CDR3 is TGTGCCAGCAGTTTATCGGGAGGGGGCTACGGTACTCGAGAGACCCAGTACTTC.

The chain joins TRBV7-9 to TRBJ2-1; tentatively, D is TRBD2 (6 bases). Looked up from germline, CDR1 is SEHNR and CDR2 is FQNEAQ (reference sequence). The CDR3 is made up of 15 amino acids. V was pared by 3 bases and J by 4 bases, with 13 bases between. CDR3 loop: CASSFFTGVYNEQFF. CDR3 DNA: TGTGCCAGCAGCTTCTTCACGGGAGTTTACAATGAGCAGTTCTTC.

For this clone: Other DNA sequences in this sample translate to the same CDR3. V usage is TRBV9 and J usage is TRBJ2-2; no firm D call. V was cut by 0 bases and J by 6 bases, with 6 bases left in between. This CDR3 region has 13 residues. Germline V gives CDR1 SGDLS, CDR2 YYNGEE. The CDR3 coding sequence is TGTGCCAGCAGCGTAGTCCAGGCCGGGGAGCTGTTTTTT. This gives the protein CASSVVQAGELFF. Full variable domain (rest looked up from reference TRBV9 and TRBJ2-2): DSGVTQTPKHLITATGQRVTLRCSPRSGDLSVYWYQQSLDQGLQFLIQYYNGEERAKGNILERFSAQQFPDLHSELNLSSLELGDSALYFCASSVVQAGELFFGEGSRLTVL.

The J gene is TRBJ1-2, the V gene TRBV27, with D tentatively TRBD1 (5 bases). The CDR3 runs to 13 residues. The germline CDR1 and CDR2 sequences are MNHEY and SMNVEV (reference sequence). Trimming took off 6 bases at V and 4 bases at J, with 12 bases between the two ends. The CDR3 DNA is TGTGCCAGCAGACCCGGGGCAGCCTATGGCTACACCTTC. Its protein is CASRPGAAYGYTF.

CDR3: CASSLALAGDNEQFF. The CDR3 DNA follows: TGTGCCAGCAGCTTGGCACTAGCGGGGGACAATGAGCAGTTCTTC. The chain employs TRBV5-4 and TRBJ2-1, with 11 nucleotides matching TRBD2. CDR3 length: 15 amino acids. V dropped 0 bases and J dropped 5; count of bases not matched to a gene: 1. In germline, CDR1 is SGHNT, CDR2 YYREEE (reference sequence).

To note about this clone: One end of the junction does not line up with germline, which may come from a read error. CDR3 sequence: CASSLRRGGETQYF. DNA for the CDR3: TGTGCTAGCAGCTTAAGGAGGGGAGGAGAGACCCAGTACTTC. The chain employs TRBV7-7 and TRBJ2-5, with a tentative D call TRBD2 (6 bases). There are 14 residues in the CDR3. The germline CDR1 and CDR2 sequences are SSHAT and FNYEAQ (reference sequence).

The chain employs TRBV5-1 and TRBJ2-1, with D unresolved. Trimming removed 7 bases at V and 0 bases at J, with 17 bases between. This CDR3 region has 16 residues. Germline V gene lookup returns CDR1 SGHRS and CDR2 YFSETQ. The CDR3 loop is CASLPLGYSSYNEQFF. As DNA, the CDR3 is TGCGCCAGCCTTCCGCTAGGTTACAGCTCCTACAATGAGCAGTTCTTC. Full variable domain (remainder filled in from reference TRBV5-1 and TRBJ2-1): KAGVTQTPRYLIKTRGQQVTLSCSPISGHRSVSWYQQTPGQGLQFLFEYFSETQRNKGNFPGRFSGRQFSNSRSEMNVSTLELGDSALYLCASLPLGYSSYNEQFFGPGTRLTVL.